This T cell receptor beta chain was identified during a study of T cells after yellow fever vaccination. Findings and caveats of the study: Of the clonotypes, a small share occurred in both CD4 and CD8 compartments. Reappearing after the booster were most of the clones from primary vaccination (roughly 96% CD4, 88% CD8). Any FACS-sorted repertoire could hold abundant clonotypes that contaminate it from the bulk population.

In this sample, this clonotype turned up many times. Its antigen is currently unknown. Making TCR cDNA involved 5'RACE template switching, which added UMIs and a universal primer site. TCRdb used MiXCR to reprocess the 5' RACE reads, holding one entry per CDR3 protein. The sample gives 100,000 to 150,000 distinct CDR3 sequences, 6% to 8% of which show up once; roughly 2.6% is in the top ten. This CDR3 is built from 18 residues. Looked up from germline, CDR1 is KGHSH and CDR2 is LQKENI. Germline trimming cut 3 bases from V and 3 bases from J; bases unmatched to any gene: 15. This rearrangement joins TRBV18 to TRBJ2-5, with 8 bases matching TRBD2. This material consisted of CD4+ T cells sorted from PBMCs, taken 9 to 11 days after the first yellow fever vaccination. The TCR sequence derives from a man aged 18 to 35 who received the YFV17D yellow fever vaccine. The CDR3 coding sequence is TGTGCCAGCTCACCGAAGGCCTACGTGGTAGCGGGGAAAGAGACCCAGTACTTC. Residues: CASSPKAYVVAGKETQYF. The entire variable domain, with the rest obtained from reference TRBV18 and TRBJ2-5, is as follows: NAGVMQNPRHLVRRRGQEARLRCSPMKGHSHVYWYRQLPEEGLKFMVYLQKENIIDESGMPKERFSAEFPKEGPSILRIQQVVRGDSAAYFCASSPKAYVVAGKETQYFGPGTRLLVL.